Listed below are T cell receptor beta chains from one sample, sequenced in a study of OX40 agonist ivuxolimab in advanced cancers. Libraries were prepared by immunoSEQ multiplex PCR; TCRdb keeps only in-frame clonotypes and omits some of them. In the table there are some 59,000 clones, 75% to 90% of which are singletons. The material sequenced was CD4+ or CD8+ T cells sorted from blood, taken in a trial of the OX40 agonist ivuxolimab. Source of these receptors: an adult with an advanced solid tumor such as melanoma, head and neck, liver or kidney cancer. Each CDR3 is given with its conserved first and last residue. D genes are given only for firm matches. For some rows the clone size is stated as once, few or many, or as a class when expanded; others skip it.

NA,TRBJ2-7,TRBD2,TRBV16,14,CASSQSASGSGQYF,TGTGCCAGCAGCCAATCTGCCAGCGGGAGCGGGCAGTACTTC
few,TRBJ2-5,NA,TRBV19,15,CASSIAMLSQETQYF,TGTGCCAGTAGTATTGCTATGTTAAGCCAAGAGACCCAGTACTTC
NA,TRBJ2-1,NA,TRBV21-1,16,CASSKGSRDYYNEQFF,TGTGCCAGCAGCAAAGGGTCGCGGGATTATTACAATGAGCAGTTCTTC
NA,TRBJ2-3,NA,TRBV9,15,CASSASQGITDTQYF,TGTGCCAGCAGCGCCTCGCAGGGGATCACAGATACGCAGTATTTT
NA,TRBJ2-5,TRBD1,TRBV7-9,16,CASSSSTGVLLETQYF,TGTGCCAGCAGCTCTTCGACAGGGGTCCTTTTAGAGACCCAGTACTTC
NA,TRBJ1-4,TRBD1,TRBV7-6,15,CASSPQQGKGEKLFF,TGTGCCAGCAGCCCACAACAGGGGAAAGGCGAAAAACTGTTTTTT
NA,TRBJ1-2,NA,TRBV4-1,16,CASSSHAGGAGYGYTF,TGCGCCAGCAGCTCCCACGCCGGGGGCGCCGGCTATGGCTACACCTTC
NA,TRBJ2-5,TRBD1,TRBV30,14,CAWNFGTVEETQYF,TGTGCCTGGAACTTTGGGACAGTGGAAGAGACCCAGTACTTC
NA,TRBJ1-2,TRBD1,TRBV28,16,CASSSGTGGVNGGYTF,TGTGCCAGCAGTTCTGGGACAGGGGGCGTAAACGGTGGCTACACCTTC
once,TRBJ1-1,NA,TRBV7-9,15,CASSLEPRADTEAFF,TGTGCCAGCAGCTTAGAGCCACGAGCGGACACTGAAGCTTTCTTT
NA,TRBJ2-2,NA,TRBV10-3,16,CAISLSSGTNTGELFF,TGTGCCATCAGTCTATCCTCCGGGACGAACACCGGGGAGCTGTTTTTT
NA,TRBJ2-3,NA,TRBV7-3,15,CASSLQGGKRDTQYF,TGTGCCAGCAGCTTACAAGGGGGAAAAAGAGATACGCAGTATTTT
NA,TRBJ2-1,NA,TRBV20-1,11,CSAAGSNEQFF,TGCAGTGCTGCTGGGAGCAATGAGCAGTTCTTC
once,TRBJ2-2,NA,TRBV14,13,CASSQVNTGELFF,TGTGCCAGCAGCCAAGTAAACACCGGGGAGCTGTTTTTT
NA,TRBJ2-3,TRBD2,TRBV6-1,16,CASSERKSGGRNTQYF,TGTGCCAGCAGTGAACGCAAGTCGGGGGGTCGAAATACGCAGTATTTT
NA,TRBJ2-6,NA,TRBV6-1,14,CASSDGAGANVLTF,TGTGCCAGCAGTGATGGGGCTGGGGCCAACGTCCTGACTTTC
NA,TRBJ1-2,NA,TRBV9,13,CASSVGQRDGYTF,TGTGCCAGCAGCGTAGGACAGCGCGATGGCTACACCTTC
NA,TRBJ2-7,TRBD1,TRBV11-2,15,CASSKGAGQGYEQYF,TGTGCCAGCAGCAAAGGGGCGGGACAGGGTTACGAGCAGTACTTC
NA,TRBJ1-2,NA,TRBV19,14,CASSMAEGRGGYTF,TGTGCCAGTAGTATGGCGGAGGGGCGGGGTGGCTACACCTTC
NA,TRBJ2-7,NA,TRBV7-8,14,CASSLSEGHYEQYF,TGTGCCAGCAGCTTATCGGAGGGACACTACGAGCAGTACTTC
NA,TRBJ1-2,NA,TRBV5-1,15,CASSLAPGTARGYTF,TGCGCCAGCAGCTTGGCCCCCGGGACCGCTAGGGGCTACACCTTC
NA,TRBJ1-2,NA,TRBV9,13,CASSPPDTYGYTF,TGTGCCAGCAGCCCTCCGGACACCTATGGCTACACCTTC
NA,TRBJ2-7,TRBD1,TRBV19,13,CASSTGQGFKQYF,TGTGCCAGTAGTACTGGACAGGGATTCAAGCAGTACTTC
NA,TRBJ1-5,NA,TRBV7-9,14,CANSSRDSNQPQHF,TGTGCCAACAGTTCCCGGGACAGCAATCAGCCCCAGCATTTT
NA,TRBJ1-3,NA,TRBV7-8,15,CASSSSGVPGNTIYF,TGTGCCAGCAGCTCCAGTGGGGTCCCTGGAAACACCATATATTTT
NA,TRBJ2-1,NA,TRBV10-3,13,CAISESQLGGQFF,TGTGCCATCAGTGAGTCTCAGCTAGGAGGACAGTTCTTC
NA,TRBJ1-6,NA,TRBV7-3,12,CASSLGNSPLHF,TGTGCCAGCAGCTTGGGGAATTCACCCCTCCACTTT
NA,TRBJ1-5,NA,TRBV6-1,16,CASSVLGAGGNQPQHF,TGTGCCAGCAGTGTACTCGGGGCCGGAGGCAATCAGCCCCAGCATTTT
NA,TRBJ2-2,TRBD1,TRBV6-4,14,CASSQTGGTGELFF,TGTGCCAGCAGCCAAACAGGGGGCACCGGGGAGCTGTTTTTT
NA,TRBJ1-2,NA,TRBV5-1,17,CASSSESGPKMDYGYTF,TGCGCCAGCAGCTCAGAATCCGGGCCGAAGATGGACTATGGCTACACCTTC
NA,TRBJ2-4,NA,TRBV2,11,CASSVQIIQYF,TGTGCCAGCAGTGTCCAGATTATTCAGTACTTC
NA,TRBJ2-3,NA,TRBV6-5,13,CASSWDSTDTQYF,TGTGCCAGCAGTTGGGACAGCACAGATACGCAGTATTTT
NA,TRBJ1-5,TRBD1,TRBV6-5,15,CASRRRQGASQPQHF,TGTGCCAGCAGGAGGAGACAGGGGGCTTCGCAGCCCCAGCATTTT
NA,TRBJ1-5,NA,TRBV28,15,CASRSGRLIGQPQHF,TGTGCCAGCAGATCAGGCAGGCTAATTGGGCAGCCCCAGCATTTT
NA,TRBJ2-2,TRBD1,TRBV19,15,CASSTQGAGTGELFF,TGTGCCAGTAGTACACAGGGGGCGGGCACCGGGGAGCTGTTTTTT
NA,TRBJ2-7,TRBD1,TRBV2,14,CASSYRTGGYEQYF,TGTGCCAGCAGCTACAGGACAGGGGGCTACGAGCAGTACTTC
NA,TRBJ2-7,NA,TRBV4-1,15,CASSRITRGSYEQYF,TGCGCCAGCAGCCGTATTACTAGGGGCTCCTACGAGCAGTACTTC
NA,TRBJ1-3,NA,TRBV30,13,CAWSHLSGNTIYF,TGTGCCTGGAGTCATCTATCTGGAAACACCATATATTTT
once,TRBJ2-7,TRBD2,TRBV2,15,CASGSGLAGSYEQYF,TGTGCCAGCGGGTCGGGACTAGCGGGATCCTACGAGCAGTACTTC
NA,TRBJ2-7,TRBD1,TRBV27,16,CASSYLPGQGDIEQYF,TGTGCCAGCAGTTACCTCCCGGGACAGGGGGATATCGAGCAGTACTTC
NA,TRBJ2-1,NA,TRBV5-1,15,CASSLGGREYNEQFF,TGCGCCAGCAGCTTGGGGGGGCGAGAGTACAATGAGCAGTTCTTC
NA,TRBJ2-5,NA,TRBV11-2,15,CASSLGQGMRETQYF,TGTGCCAGCAGCTTAGGGCAGGGTATGCGAGAGACCCAGTACTTC
few,TRBJ2-1,TRBD2,TRBV5-1,16,CASSAGLAGGYNEQFF,TGCGCCAGCAGCGCGGGACTAGCGGGAGGCTACAATGAGCAGTTCTTC
NA,TRBJ2-7,TRBD1,TRBV5-4,14,CASSWDRPSIEQYF,TGTGCCAGCAGCTGGGACAGGCCTTCGATCGAGCAGTACTTC
NA,TRBJ1-2,TRBD1,TRBV25-1,15,CASSDRQGGGYGYTF,TGTGCCAGCAGTGACCGACAGGGAGGAGGCTATGGCTACACCTTC
NA,TRBJ1-5,NA,TRBV7-9,13,CASRGRDNQPQHF,TGTGCCAGCAGGGGCAGGGACAATCAGCCCCAGCATTTT
few,TRBJ1-4,NA,TRBV19,14,CASSIWENNEKLFF,TGTGCCAGTAGTATCTGGGAGAATAATGAAAAACTGTTTTTT
NA,TRBJ1-1,NA,TRBV5-5,14,CASSLSGGNTEAFF,TGTGCCAGCAGCTTGTCAGGTGGGAACACTGAAGCTTTCTTT
NA,TRBJ2-5,NA,TRBV11-3,17,CASSIGFRSRLGETQYF,TGTGCCAGCAGCATAGGGTTCAGGAGTAGGCTTGGAGAGACCCAGTACTTC
NA,TRBJ2-1,NA,TRBV6-5,13,CASSYGGSGEQFF,TGTGCCAGCAGTTACGGGGGGAGCGGTGAGCAGTTCTTC
NA,TRBJ2-5,NA,TRBV29-1,11,CSVAAPETQYF,TGCAGCGTTGCGGCCCCAGAGACCCAGTACTTC
NA,TRBJ2-3,TRBD2,TRBV7-2,16,CASSQLAGGSTDTQYF,TGTGCCAGCAGCCAACTAGCGGGGGGGAGCACAGATACGCAGTATTTT
NA,TRBJ2-1,NA,TRBV11-2,15,CASSLTGVMAYEQFF,TGTGCCAGCAGCTTAACGGGAGTCATGGCTTATGAGCAGTTCTTC